The clone carrying this T cell receptor (beta chain) is classed as medium-sized. The listed genes are named as in mouse. Read data end 1 residue before the CDR3 end; the end is taken from the germline J gene. This specimen belongs to a study of tissue T cells after allogeneic stem cell transplantation. Time point given: mouse harvest day 7 after allogeneic transplant. Each mouse received 10^7 T-cell-depleted marrow cells plus 10^6 splenic CD5+ T cells by tail vein. TCRdb's table, derived via immunoSEQ multiplex PCR, lists solely in-frame clones and lacks some. The table includes under 8,500 clones, 40% to 60% detected once. CDR1 is NNHDY and CDR2 is SYVADS in the germline V gene. The CDR3 runs to 15 residues. V lost 0 bases and J lost 6; bases outside the gene matches: 4.

This chain uses TRBV13-3 with TRBJ2-3; 10 nucleotides line up with TRBD2. The sequence was obtained from a female BALB/c mouse given C57BL/6 T cells with graft-versus-host disease after an allogeneic hematopoietic cell transplant. Material for sequencing was gut tissue. The chain's CDR3 is CASSDAGGARETLYF. The DNA read from the CDR3 is TGTGCCAGCAGTGATGCTGGGGGGGCGCGGGAAACGCTGTAT.